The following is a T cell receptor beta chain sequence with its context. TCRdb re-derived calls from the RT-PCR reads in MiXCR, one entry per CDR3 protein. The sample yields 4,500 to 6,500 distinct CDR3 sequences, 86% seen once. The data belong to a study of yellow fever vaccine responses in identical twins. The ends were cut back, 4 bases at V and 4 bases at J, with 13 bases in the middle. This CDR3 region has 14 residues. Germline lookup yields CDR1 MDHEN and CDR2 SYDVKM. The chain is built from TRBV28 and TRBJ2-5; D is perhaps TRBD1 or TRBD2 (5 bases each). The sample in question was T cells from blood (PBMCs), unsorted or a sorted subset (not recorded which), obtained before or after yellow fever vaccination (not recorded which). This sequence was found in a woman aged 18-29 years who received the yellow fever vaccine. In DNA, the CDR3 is TGTGCCAGCAGTTCGGGACGGCACAGAGAGACCCAGTACTTC. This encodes CASSSGRHRETQYF.